The 19 T cell receptor beta chains given below trace back to one sample, sequenced in a study of cytomegalovirus exposure and HLA in healthy donors. Researchers ran the PCR with 60 Vbeta and 13 Jbeta primers. Data came from immunoSEQ multiplex PCR; TCRdb stores just in-frame clones and leaves some out. The sample lists 150,000 to 200,000 clones; 81% were seen once. Source material: PBMCs. The receptors stem from a woman aged 18-30 years in good health and CMV-seropositive.

CDR3 bases: TGTGCCAGTAGTATAACTCCCTTCGAGGGCCCCTATACCTACGAGCAGTACGTC. Translated: CASSITPFEGPYTYEQYV. The chain uses TRBV19 and TRBJ2-7, with D possibly being TRBD2 (5 bases). The length of the CDR3 is 18 residues. V lost 2 bases and J lost 2, with 22 bases in between. Germline values: CDR1 LNHDA, CDR2 SQIVND (reference sequence).

The chain combines TRBV29-1 with TRBJ1-2; 9 positions agree with TRBD1. J gave up 4 bases and V 5 bases, and 5 bases lay outside the gene matches. CDR3 length: 13 residues. Germline loops: CDR1 SQVTM, CDR2 ANQGSEA. The CDR3 loop reads CSVRTGEAYGYTF. The CDR3 DNA reads as TGCAGCGTTCGGACAGGGGAGGCCTATGGCTACACCTTC.

With respect to this clone: The junction does not match germline at one end; this may be a read error. The rearrangement uses TRBV25-1 and TRBJ1-2, with 8 bases matching TRBD1. CDR1 is MGHDK and CDR2 is SYGVNS in the germline V gene. This CDR3 spans 14 amino acids. CDR3 amino acids: CASSEPLLRTGTFF. For the CDR3, the DNA is TGTGCCAGCAGTGAACCCTTGCTTCGGACAGGGACCTTCTTC.

This chain uses TRBV28 with TRBJ1-5; D unclear. Trimming stripped 2 bases from V and 6 bases from J, with 14 bases between. The germline gives CDR1 MDHEN, CDR2 SYDVKM. The CDR3 totals 15 residues. The CDR3 bases are TGTGCCAGCAGTTTACTGGCAGTATCAGGTCAGCCCCAGCATTTT. This sequence encodes CASSLLAVSGQPQHF.

The rearrangement links TRBV7-9 to TRBJ1-5, with a possible D match to TRBD1 (5 bases). Trimming removed 3 bases at V and 6 bases at J, with 12 bases between. The CDR3 is 14 residues long. Per the germline V gene, CDR1 is SEHNR and CDR2 is FQNEAQ (reference sequence). The CDR3 DNA sequence: TGTGCCAGCAGCTTTGGGGGGGATAGTCAGCCCCAGCATTTT. This sequence encodes CASSFGGDSQPQHF.

This chain links TRBV7-3 with TRBJ2-7; 7 positions match TRBD2. With 0 bases clipped from V and 0 bases from J, the junction kept 2 bases outside the gene matches. The CDR3 spans 15 residues. Germline CDR1 SGHTA, CDR2 FQGTGA. Here the CDR3 DNA reads TGTGCCAGCAGCTTAACGTGGACTAGCTCCTACGAGCAGTACGTC. The encoded protein is CASSLTWTSSYEQYV.

A single count supports this clone. The rearrangement joins TRBV7-8 to TRBJ2-3, with 10 bases identical to TRBD2. Germline V gene lookup returns CDR1 SGHVS and CDR2 FQNEAQ. The CDR3 covers 14 residues. V was pared by 4 bases and J by 5 bases, with 3 bases of the junction left unmatched. The CDR3 sequence is CASSSSGGGDTQYF. The DNA for the CDR3 is TGTGCCAGCAGCTCTAGCGGGGGAGGAGATACGCAGTATTTT.

The genes are TRBV28 and TRBJ2-2, with TRBD2 matching over 13 bases. The CDR3 runs 17 residues. Germline V gene data show CDR1 as MDHEN and CDR2 as SYDVKM. Trimming cost V 8 bases and J 3 bases; bases outside gene matches: 9. Written as DNA, the CDR3 is TGTGCCAGCGAATCACTAGCGGGGGGGCCGGACACCGGGGAGCTGTTTTTT. Its translation is CASESLAGGPDTGELFF. Drawing the rest from reference TRBV28 and TRBJ2-2, the complete variable domain is DVKVTQSSRYLVKRTGEKVFLECVQDMDHENMFWYRQDPGLGLRLIYFSYDVKMKEKGDIPEGYSVSREKKERFSLILESASTNQTSMYLCASESLAGGPDTGELFFGEGSRLTVL.

This rearrangement joins TRBV2 to TRBJ2-2; 8 bases line up with TRBD2. Unmatched junction bases numbered 3, after V lost 8 bases and J lost 1 base. Per the germline V gene, CDR1 is SNHLY and CDR2 is FYNNEI. This CDR3 comprises 14 residues. CDR3 DNA sequence: TGTGCCAGCTTAGCGGGACGGAACACCGGGGAGCTGTTTTTT. Its protein is CASLAGRNTGELFF.

This chain joins TRBV6-5 and TRBJ1-2, with D uncertain. Trimming removed 5 bases at V and 10 bases at J, with 11 bases between. Looked up from germline, CDR1 is MNHEY and CDR2 is SVGAGI. This CDR3 has 11 amino acids. Here the CDR3 reads CASSHTGYYTF. The CDR3 region has the DNA TGTGCCAGCAGTCACACGGGTTACTACACCTTC.

The V gene is TRBV18, the J gene TRBJ2-5, with TRBD2 identical over 10 bases. The junction had 7 bases not matched to a gene; V was cut back by 5 bases and J by 4 bases. CDR3 length: 15 amino acids. Germline V gene data show CDR1 as KGHSH and CDR2 as LQKENI. The CDR3 reads CASSISGGARETQYF. The CDR3 nucleotides are TGTGCCAGCTCAATAAGCGGGGGGGCCAGAGAGACCCAGTACTTC. The whole variable domain, filled in from reference TRBV18 and TRBJ2-5, reads NAGVMQNPRHLVRRRGQEARLRCSPMKGHSHVYWYRQLPEEGLKFMVYLQKENIIDESGMPKERFSAEFPKEGPSILRIQQVVRGDSAAYFCASSISGGARETQYFGPGTRLLVL.

The chain combines TRBV4-2 with TRBJ2-2; TRBD1 is a possible D gene (6 bases). The V end was cut by 3 bases, the J end by 4 bases, with 12 bases between. The CDR3 consists of 15 residues. CDR1 is LGHNA and CDR2 is YNFKEQ in the germline V gene. The CDR3 DNA reads TGTGCCAGCAGCCAGAGGTTAGGGGGCACCGGGGAGCTGTTTTTT. Amino acid sequence: CASSQRLGGTGELFF.

In this sample, this clone turned up a few times. The chain uses TRBV6-5 and TRBJ2-1; TRBD1 matches at 7 bases. V dropped 6 bases and J dropped 4; count of bases not matched to a gene: 9. The CDR3 is 15 residues long. Germline V gene sequence: CDR1 MNHEY, CDR2 SVGAGI. The CDR3 DNA reads TGTGCCAGCAGCCGCACCGGGACAGCTTACAATGAGCAGTTCTTC. It yields the protein CASSRTGTAYNEQFF.

This rearrangement joins TRBV4-1 to TRBJ2-3; 7 nucleotides align to TRBD2. The CDR3 has 18 amino acids. Trimming at V came to 6 bases and at J to 0 bases, leaving 15 bases not matched to a gene. Germline V gene data show CDR1 as MGHRA and CDR2 as YSYEKL. CDR3: CASSPWDYYTNSTDTQYF. In nucleotides, the CDR3 is TGCGCCAGCAGTCCTTGGGACTACTACACGAATAGCACAGATACGCAGTATTTT.

The chain recombines TRBV28 with TRBJ1-2; 7 bases match TRBD1. V lost 2 bases, J lost 8 bases, and 14 bases stayed unmatched. The CDR3 has 16 amino acids. The germline V gene encodes CDR1 MDHEN and CDR2 SYDVKM. The CDR3 coding sequence is TGTGCCAGCAGTTTAGTAGGGGGCGGTCGAGGGTACGGCTACACCTTC. Its protein is CASSLVGGGRGYGYTF.

This clone was observed once. The chain recombines TRBV6-5 with TRBJ2-2, with 11 nucleotides matching TRBD2. Per germline, CDR1 MNHEY and CDR2 SVGAGI. The CDR3 length is 15 residues. Trimming removed 6 bases from V and 8 bases from J; junction bases left unmatched: 8. This CDR3 reads CASSQGTSGQGELFF. The CDR3 bases are TGTGCCAGCAGCCAAGGGACTAGCGGTCAGGGGGAGCTGTTTTTT.

V gene TRBV6-6 combines with J gene TRBJ2-7; TRBD2 is a possible D gene (6 bases). This CDR3 is 16 amino acids long. Trimming pared 0 bases from V and 3 bases from J, leaving 15 bases between. Germline V CDR1 and CDR2: MNHNY, SVGAGI (reference sequence). CDR3 in DNA: TGTGCCAGCAGTTACTCGAACGGGGGTTTAGGCTACGAGCAGTACTTC. It translates to CASSYSNGGLGYEQYF.

In regard to this clone: A read error may produce the germline difference seen at one junction end. The rearrangement joins TRBV4-1 to TRBJ2-6; D might be TRBD2 (5 bases). Germline values: CDR1 MGHRA, CDR2 YSYEKL. This CDR3 comprises 20 residues. This chain's CDR3 is CASSQLVGSGVGSVANGLTF. The CDR3 nucleotides read TGCGCCAGCAGCCAACTGGTGGGCTCTGGTGTAGGGAGTGTGGCCAACGGCCTGACTTTC.

The rearrangement links TRBV28 to TRBJ2-1; 8 nucleotides line up with TRBD2. J lost 6 bases, V lost 2 bases, and 6 bases had no gene match. There are 15 residues in the CDR3. CDR1 is MDHEN, CDR2 SYDVKM, per germline. Here the CDR3 reads CASSLNGGALNEQFF. In DNA, the CDR3 is TGTGCCAGCAGTTTAAACGGGGGGGCCCTCAATGAGCAGTTCTTC.